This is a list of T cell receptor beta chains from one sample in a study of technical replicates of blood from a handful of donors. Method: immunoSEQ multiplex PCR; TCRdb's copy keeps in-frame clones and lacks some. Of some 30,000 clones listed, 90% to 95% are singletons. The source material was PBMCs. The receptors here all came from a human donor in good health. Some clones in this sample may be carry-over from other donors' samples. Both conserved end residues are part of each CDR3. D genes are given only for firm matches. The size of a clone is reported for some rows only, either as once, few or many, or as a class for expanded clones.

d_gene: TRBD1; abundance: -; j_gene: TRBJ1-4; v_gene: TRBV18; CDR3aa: CASSTGQGEKLFF; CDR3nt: TGTGCCAGCTCCACCGGACAGGGAGAAAAACTGTTTTTT
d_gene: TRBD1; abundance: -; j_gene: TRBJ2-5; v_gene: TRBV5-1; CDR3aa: CASSLVGTGGETQYF; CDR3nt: TGCGCCAGCAGCTTGGTAGGGACAGGGGGAGAGACCCAGTACTTC
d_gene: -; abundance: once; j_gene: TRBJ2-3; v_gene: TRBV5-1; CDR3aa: CASSSTDTTDTQYF; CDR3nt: TGCGCCAGCAGCTCGACAGATACCACAGATACGCAGTATTTT
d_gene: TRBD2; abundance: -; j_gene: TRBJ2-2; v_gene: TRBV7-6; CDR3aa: CASSLVRDGRSGELFF; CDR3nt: TGTGCCAGCAGCTTAGTACGGGACGGGAGGAGTGGGGAGCTGTTTTTT
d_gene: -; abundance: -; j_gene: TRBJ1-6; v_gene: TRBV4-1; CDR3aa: CASSHTGSESPLHF; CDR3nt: TGCGCCAGCAGCCACACAGGGTCAGAGTCACCCCTCCACTTT
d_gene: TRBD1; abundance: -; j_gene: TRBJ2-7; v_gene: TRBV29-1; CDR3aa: CSVTQGANTYEQYF; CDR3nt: TGCAGCGTTACCCAGGGGGCCAATACCTACGAGCAGTACTTC
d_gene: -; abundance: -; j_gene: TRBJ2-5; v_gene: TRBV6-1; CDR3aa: CASRVTQRGETQYF; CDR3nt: TGTGCCAGCAGGGTGACCCAGCGCGGAGAGACCCAGTACTTC
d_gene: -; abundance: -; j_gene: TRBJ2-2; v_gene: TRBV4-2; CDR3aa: CASSQRRDSNTGELFF; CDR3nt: TGTGCCAGCAGCCAAAGAAGGGACTCTAACACCGGGGAGCTGTTTTTT
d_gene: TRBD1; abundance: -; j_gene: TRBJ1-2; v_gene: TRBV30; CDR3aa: CAWADRGGTNYGYTF; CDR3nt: TGTGCCTGGGCAGACAGGGGGGGGACTAACTATGGCTACACCTTC
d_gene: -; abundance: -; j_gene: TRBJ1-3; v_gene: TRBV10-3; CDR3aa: CAISRGSYGNTIYF; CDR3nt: TGTGCCATCAGCAGGGGCTCTTACGGAAACACCATATATTTT
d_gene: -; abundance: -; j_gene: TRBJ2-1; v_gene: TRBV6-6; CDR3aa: CASSYTRLYNEQFF; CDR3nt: TGTGCCAGCAGTTACACCCGACTGTACAATGAGCAGTTCTTC
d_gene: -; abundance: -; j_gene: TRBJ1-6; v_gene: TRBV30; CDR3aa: CASQEYNSPLHF; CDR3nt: TGTGCCTCACAAGAATATAATTCACCCCTCCACTTT
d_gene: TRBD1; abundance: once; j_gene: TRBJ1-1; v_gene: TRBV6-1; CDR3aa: CASREKQGGHTEAFF; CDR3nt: TGTGCCAGCAGGGAGAAACAGGGGGGGCACACTGAAGCTTTCTTT
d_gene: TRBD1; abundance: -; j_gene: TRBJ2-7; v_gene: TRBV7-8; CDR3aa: CASSLRDRVGEQYF; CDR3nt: TGTGCCAGCAGCCTCCGGGACAGGGTTGGCGAGCAGTACTTC
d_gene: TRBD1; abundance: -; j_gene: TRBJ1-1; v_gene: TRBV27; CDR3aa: CASRPGTGLMAFF; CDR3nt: TGTGCCAGCAGACCCGGGACAGGGTTAATGGCTTTCTTT
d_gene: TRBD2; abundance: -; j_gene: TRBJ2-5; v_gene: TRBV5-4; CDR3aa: CASSLAGGWGETQYF; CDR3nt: TGTGCCAGCAGCTTAGCGGGGGGCTGGGGGGAGACCCAGTACTTC
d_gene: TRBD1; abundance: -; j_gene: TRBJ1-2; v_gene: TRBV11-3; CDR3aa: CASSLAGTGVYGYTF; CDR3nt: TGTGCCAGCAGCTTAGCCGGGACAGGCGTCTATGGCTACACCTTC
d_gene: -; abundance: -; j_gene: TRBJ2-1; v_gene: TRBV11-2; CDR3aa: CASSLAVGGAGNEQFF; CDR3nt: TGTGCCAGCAGCTTAGCTGTGGGGGGGGCGGGCAATGAGCAGTTCTTC
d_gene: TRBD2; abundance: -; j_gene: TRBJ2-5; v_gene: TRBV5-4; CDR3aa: CASSTGLAGGQETQYF; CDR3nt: TGTGCCAGCAGCACGGGACTAGCGGGAGGCCAAGAGACCCAGTACTTC
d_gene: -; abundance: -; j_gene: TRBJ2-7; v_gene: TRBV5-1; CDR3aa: CASSGGTASYEQYF; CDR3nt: TGCGCCAGCAGCGGGGGGACAGCCTCCTACGAGCAGTACTTC
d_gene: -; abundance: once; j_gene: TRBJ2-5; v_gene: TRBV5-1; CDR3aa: CASTESRPRRETQYF; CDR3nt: TGCGCCAGCACTGAGTCTCGTCCCCGCCGAGAGACCCAGTACTTC
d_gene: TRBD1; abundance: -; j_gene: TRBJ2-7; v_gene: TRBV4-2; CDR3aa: CASSQDEPGQGYEQYF; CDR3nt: TGTGCCAGCAGCCAAGATGAACCGGGACAGGGGTACGAGCAGTACTTC
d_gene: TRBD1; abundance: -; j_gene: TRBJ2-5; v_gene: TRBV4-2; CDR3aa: CASSPNRGQGETQYF; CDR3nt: TGTGCCAGCAGCCCAAACAGGGGGCAGGGAGAGACCCAGTACTTC
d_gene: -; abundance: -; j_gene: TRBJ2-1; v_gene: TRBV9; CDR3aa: CASSVTPRDEQFF; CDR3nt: TGTGCCAGCAGCGTCACCCCTCGGGATGAGCAGTTCTTC
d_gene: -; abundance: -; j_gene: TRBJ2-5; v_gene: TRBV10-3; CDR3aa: CATRVAMQDGETQYF; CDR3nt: TGTGCCACCAGGGTAGCGATGCAGGATGGAGAGACCCAGTACTTC
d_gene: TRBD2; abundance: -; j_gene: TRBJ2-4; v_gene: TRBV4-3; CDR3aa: CASSQETSMRERAKNIQYF; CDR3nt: TGCGCCAGCAGCCAAGAAACAAGTATGCGGGAGAGGGCCAAAAACATTCAGTACTTC
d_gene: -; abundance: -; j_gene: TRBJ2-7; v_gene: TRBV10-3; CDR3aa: CAISSGTSHEQYF; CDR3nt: TGTGCCATCAGCTCCGGGACTTCTCACGAGCAGTACTTC
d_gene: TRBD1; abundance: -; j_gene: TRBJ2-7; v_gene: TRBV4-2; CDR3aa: CASSQDPGGVKYEQYF; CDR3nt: TGTGCCAGCAGCCAAGATCCAGGGGGCGTGAAGTACGAGCAGTACTTC
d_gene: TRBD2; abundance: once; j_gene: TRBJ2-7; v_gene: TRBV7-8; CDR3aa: CASSTGTSGPDEQYF; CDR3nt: TGTGCCAGCAGCACCGGGACTAGCGGACCCGACGAGCAGTACTTC
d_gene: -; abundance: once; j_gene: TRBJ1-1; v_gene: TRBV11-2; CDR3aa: CASSIPGQFTEAFF; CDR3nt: TGTGCCAGCAGCATTCCGGGACAATTCACTGAAGCTTTCTTT
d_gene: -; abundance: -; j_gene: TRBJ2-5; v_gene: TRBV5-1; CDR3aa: CASSLGRGFRQETQYF; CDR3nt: TGCGCCAGCAGCTTGGGGAGGGGCTTCAGGCAAGAGACCCAGTACTTC
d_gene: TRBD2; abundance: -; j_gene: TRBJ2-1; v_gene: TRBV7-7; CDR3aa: CASSRLAGDNEQFF; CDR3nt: TGTGCCAGCAGCAGACTAGCGGGTGACAATGAGCAGTTCTTC
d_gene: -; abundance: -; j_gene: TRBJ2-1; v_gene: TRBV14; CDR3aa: CASSQGSSYNEQFF; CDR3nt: TGTGCCAGCAGCCAAGGGAGCTCCTACAATGAGCAGTTCTTC
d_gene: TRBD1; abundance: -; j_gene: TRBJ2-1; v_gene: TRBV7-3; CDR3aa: CASSLTFKGAYNEQFF; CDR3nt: TGTGCCAGCAGCTTAACGTTTAAGGGGGCATACAATGAGCAGTTCTTC
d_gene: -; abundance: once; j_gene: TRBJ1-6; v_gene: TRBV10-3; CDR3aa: CAISESLGQPNSPLHF; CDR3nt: TGTGCCATCAGTGAGTCGCTAGGACAGCCGAATTCACCCCTCCACTTT
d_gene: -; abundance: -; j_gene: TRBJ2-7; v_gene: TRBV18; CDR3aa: CASSPGAGPPYEQYF; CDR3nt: TGTGCCAGCTCACCAGGAGCGGGTCCCCCCTACGAGCAGTACTTC
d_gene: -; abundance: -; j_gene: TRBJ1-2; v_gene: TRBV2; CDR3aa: CASSEDGGTSIGYTF; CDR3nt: TGTGCCAGCAGTGAAGACGGGGGGACCTCGATTGGCTACACCTTC
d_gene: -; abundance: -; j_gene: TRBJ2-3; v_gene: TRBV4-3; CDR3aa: CASSQGRAAGTDTQYF; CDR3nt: TGCGCCAGCAGCCAAGGCCGGGCAGCGGGCACAGATACGCAGTATTTT
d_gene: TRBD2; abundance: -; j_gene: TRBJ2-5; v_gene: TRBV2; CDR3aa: CASRAGTNVVTQYF; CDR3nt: TGTGCCAGCAGAGCCGGGACTAACGTGGTGACCCAGTACTTC
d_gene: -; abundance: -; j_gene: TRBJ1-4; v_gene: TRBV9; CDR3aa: CASSVGVLTESATNEKLFF; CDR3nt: TGTGCCAGCAGCGTAGGTGTCCTGACAGAGAGTGCAACTAATGAAAAACTGTTTTTT
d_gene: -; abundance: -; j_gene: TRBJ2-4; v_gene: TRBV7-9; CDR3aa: CASSLGIDRGAKNIQYF; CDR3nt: TGTGCCAGCAGCTTAGGTATCGACCGGGGGGCCAAAAACATTCAGTACTTC
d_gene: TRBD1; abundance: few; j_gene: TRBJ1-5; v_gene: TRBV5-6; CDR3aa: CASSLGQGHQPQHF; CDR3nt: TGTGCCAGCAGCTTGGGACAGGGCCATCAGCCCCAGCATTTT
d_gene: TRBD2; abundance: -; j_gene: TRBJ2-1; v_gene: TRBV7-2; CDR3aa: CASSLDRGVHNEQFF; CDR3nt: TGTGCCAGCAGCTTAGATCGGGGGGTTCACAATGAGCAGTTCTTC
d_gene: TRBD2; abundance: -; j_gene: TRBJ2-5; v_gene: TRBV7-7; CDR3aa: CASSFSGRHQETQYF; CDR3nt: TGTGCCAGCAGCTTTAGCGGGAGGCACCAAGAGACCCAGTACTTC
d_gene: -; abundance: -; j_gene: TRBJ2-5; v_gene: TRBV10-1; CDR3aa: CASSEWAQGEDETQYF; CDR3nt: TGCGCCAGCAGTGAGTGGGCCCAAGGGGAGGATGAGACCCAGTACTTC
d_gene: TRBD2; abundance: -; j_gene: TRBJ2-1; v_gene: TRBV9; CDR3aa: CASSARLASNEQFF; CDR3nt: TGTGCCAGCAGCGCGAGACTAGCGTCAAATGAGCAGTTCTTC
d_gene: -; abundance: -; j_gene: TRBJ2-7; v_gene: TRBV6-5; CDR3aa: CASSSGTIYEQYF; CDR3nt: TGTGCCAGCAGTTCGGGGACAATCTACGAGCAGTACTTC
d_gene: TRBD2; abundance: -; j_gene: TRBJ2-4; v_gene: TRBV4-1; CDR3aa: CASSTRGGFPWGKNIQYF; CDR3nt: TGCGCCAGCAGCACCCGGGGGGGGTTCCCTTGGGGCAAAAACATTCAGTACTTC
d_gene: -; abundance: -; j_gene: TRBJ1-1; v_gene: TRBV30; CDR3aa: CAWSRRRGSTEAFF; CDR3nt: TGTGCCTGGAGTCGTCGCCGGGGGTCCACTGAAGCTTTCTTT
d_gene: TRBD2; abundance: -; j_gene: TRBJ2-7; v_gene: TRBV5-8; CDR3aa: CASSFRAGAPYEQYF; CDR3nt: TGTGCCAGCAGCTTCAGAGCGGGGGCCCCCTACGAGCAGTACTTC
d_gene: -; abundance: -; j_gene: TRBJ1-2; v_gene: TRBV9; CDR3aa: CASSETGANYGYTF; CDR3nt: TGTGCCAGCAGCGAGACAGGAGCTAACTATGGCTACACCTTC
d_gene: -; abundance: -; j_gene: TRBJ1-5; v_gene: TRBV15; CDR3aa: CATSSRRRGTSHQPQHF; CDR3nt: TGTGCCACCAGCTCCCGAAGGAGAGGGACATCGCATCAGCCCCAGCATTTT
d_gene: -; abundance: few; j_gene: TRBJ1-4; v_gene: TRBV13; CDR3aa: CASSSRTASGKLFF; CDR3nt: TGTGCCAGCAGCTCCCGGACAGCCTCTGGAAAACTGTTTTTT
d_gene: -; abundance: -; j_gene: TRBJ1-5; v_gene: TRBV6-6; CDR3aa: CASSYLRGGYQPQHF; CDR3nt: TGTGCCAGCAGTTACCTTCGAGGAGGTTATCAGCCCCAGCATTTT
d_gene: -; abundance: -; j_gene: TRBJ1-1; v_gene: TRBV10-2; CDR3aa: CASSEQYNMNTEAFF; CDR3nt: TGCGCCAGCAGTGAGCAGTACAACATGAACACTGAAGCTTTCTTT
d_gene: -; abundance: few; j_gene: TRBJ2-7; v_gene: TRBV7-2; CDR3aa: CASSLASGGTPWNEQYF; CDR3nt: TGTGCCAGCAGCTTAGCGTCAGGGGGGACCCCCTGGAACGAGCAGTACTTC